One and the same sample provided the 22 T cell receptor beta chains below, sequenced in a study of cytomegalovirus exposure and HLA in healthy donors. The PCR contained 60 Vbeta and 13 Jbeta primers. Sequencing was performed with immunoSEQ multiplex PCR; in TCRdb, only in-frame clones are kept and a portion is missing. The table has roughly 140,000 clones, roughly 80% seen once. The material sequenced was PBMCs. The receptors shown here come from a man aged 40-49 years in good health and CMV-seropositive.

V is TRBV11-2 and J is TRBJ2-7; D possibly corresponds to TRBD2 (6 bases). V was cut by 5 bases and J by 3 bases, with 14 bases left in between. CDR1 SGHAT and CDR2 FQNNGV come from the germline V gene. The CDR3 has 14 residues. CDR3 coding DNA: TGTGCCAGCAGCCCCGGGAGAATGGTCTACGAGCAGTACTTC. This codes for CASSPGRMVYEQYF.

The chain recombines TRBV4-3 with TRBJ2-7; D unresolved. The V end was cut by 2 bases, the J end by 2 bases, with 13 bases between. There are 15 residues in the CDR3. CDR1 and CDR2 from the germline V gene are LGHNA and YSLEER. The CDR3 reads CASSQYLTVTYEQYF. DNA for the CDR3: TGCGCCAGCAGCCAATACCTGACTGTAACCTACGAGCAGTACTTC.

The chain carries TRBV27 and TRBJ2-7; 7 nucleotides align to TRBD2. The germline V gene has CDR1 MNHEY and CDR2 SMNVEV (reference sequence). Losses at the gene ends were 6 bases for V and 3 bases for J; bases not matched to a gene: 11. The CDR3 runs 15 residues. This CDR3 is CASRREGTEDYEQYF. CDR3 in DNA: TGTGCCAGCAGGAGGGAGGGGACGGAAGACTACGAGCAGTACTTC.

The chain employs TRBV14 and TRBJ2-7; possibly TRBD2 for D (5 bases). The CDR3 contains 16 residues. Germline CDR1 and CDR2: SGHDN and FVKESK. The ends were cut back, 4 bases at V and 3 bases at J, with 19 bases in the middle. The CDR3 DNA sequence: TGTGCCAGCAGCCCACGGGCGGGTTTCGATGGCTACGAGCAGTACTTC. Protein: CASSPRAGFDGYEQYF. Variable domain in full (rest from reference TRBV14 and TRBJ2-7): EAGVTQFPSHSVIEKGQTVTLRCDPISGHDNLYWYRRVMGKEIKFLLHFVKESKQDESGMPNNRFLAERTGGTYSTLKVQPAELEDSGVYFCASSPRAGFDGYEQYFGPGTRLTVT.

The rearrangement uses TRBV6-6 and TRBJ1-5; 7 nucleotides align to TRBD1. Germline V gene data show CDR1 as MNHNY and CDR2 as SVGAGI (reference sequence). The J segment lost 7 bases and the V segment lost 6 bases, leaving 15 bases of the junction unmatched. The CDR3 is made up of 16 amino acids. CDR3 loop: CASSPDRDHNRQPQHF. CDR3 sequence (DNA): TGTGCCAGCAGCCCCGACAGGGACCACAATCGACAGCCCCAGCATTTT.

The chain is built from TRBV4-3 and TRBJ2-3; 10 bases agree with TRBD1. The length of the CDR3 is 17 residues. Trimming removed 3 bases from V and 5 bases from J; junction bases left unmatched: 11. From germline, CDR1 is LGHNA and CDR2 YSLEER. The CDR3, as DNA: TGCGCCAGCAGCCAGCAGCCCCGGCGGACAGGGGGAGATACGCAGTATTTT. Its protein is CASSQQPRRTGGDTQYF.

The chain is built from TRBV5-4 and TRBJ1-1; TRBD1 agrees at 8 bases. Trimming took 7 bases from V and 2 from J; bases not matched to a gene: 7. There are 14 residues in the CDR3. The germline V gene has CDR1 SGHNT and CDR2 YYREEE (reference sequence). CDR3 sequence reads: CASAGGAVNTEAFF. DNA of the CDR3: TGTGCCAGCGCAGGGGGCGCAGTTAACACTGAAGCTTTCTTT.

The chain carries TRBV18 and TRBJ1-1; D remains unclear. The CDR3 loop spans 15 amino acids. V lost 0 bases and J 1 base, leaving 9 bases between the germline ends. Germline-derived CDR1 and CDR2 are KGHSH and LQKENI. CDR3 amino acids: CASSPPGVSNTEAFF. Written as DNA, the CDR3 is TGTGCCAGCTCACCACCCGGGGTTTCGAACACTGAAGCTTTCTTT. The variable domain in full, completed from reference TRBV18 and TRBJ1-1, reads NAGVMQNPRHLVRRRGQEARLRCSPMKGHSHVYWYRQLPEEGLKFMVYLQKENIIDESGMPKERFSAEFPKEGPSILRIQQVVRGDSAAYFCASSPPGVSNTEAFFGQGTRLTVV.

This clone was found many times. The chain links TRBV7-2 to TRBJ1-2; tentative D call: TRBD1 (5 bases). CDR1 and CDR2 from the germline V gene are SGHTA and FQGNSA. Deletions cut 2 bases from V and 0 bases from J, with 13 bases between. This CDR3 is 16 amino acids long. In DNA form, the CDR3 reads TGTGCCAGCAGCTTAATCCCCCGCAGGGCTAACTATGGCTACACCTTC. It translates to CASSLIPRRANYGYTF.

The V and J genes are TRBV25-1 and TRBJ1-5, with TRBD1 as a possible D gene (5 bases). The germline V and J ends were trimmed by 6 bases and 5 bases, with 11 bases remaining between them. In germline, CDR1 is MGHDK, CDR2 SYGVNS. The CDR3 totals 13 residues. CDR3 DNA sequence: TGTGCCAGCAGGATAAGGGGTGATCAGCCCCAGCATTTT. Translated: CASRIRGDQPQHF.

V usage is TRBV2 and J usage is TRBJ2-1; 11 nucleotides match TRBD2. Germline V gene sequence: CDR1 SNHLY, CDR2 FYNNEI. This CDR3 has 14 residues. V lost 6 bases to trimming and J lost 5 bases; unmatched junction nucleotides: 3. The DNA for the CDR3 is TGTGCCAGCAGGGGACTAGCGGAAAACAATGAGCAGTTCTTC. Its protein product is CASRGLAENNEQFF.

This rearrangement joins TRBV4-1 to TRBJ2-7; 8 bases agree with TRBD2. The V and J ends lost 2 bases and 5 bases, in that order; junction bases with no gene match: 17. Germline V CDR1 and CDR2: MGHRA, YSYEKL. The CDR3 runs to 18 residues. The CDR3 DNA reads as TGCGCCAGCAGCCAACGACATCGGGGAGCGGGAGAGCTCCACGAGCAGTACTTC. Its protein is CASSQRHRGAGELHEQYF.

The chain links TRBV4-3 to TRBJ2-1; TRBD2 matches 8 bases. Germline assignment: CDR1 LGHNA and CDR2 YSLEER. CDR3 size: 16 residues. V lost 2 bases to trimming and J lost 0 bases; unmatched junction nucleotides: 3. This chain's CDR3 is CASSQLSGGSYNEQFF. CDR3 DNA: TGCGCCAGCAGCCAATTAAGCGGGGGCTCCTACAATGAGCAGTTCTTC.

The V and J genes are TRBV5-3 and TRBJ1-1; 7 nucleotides line up with TRBD1. TRBV5-3 is an ORF; its function is uncertain. The CDR3 covers 12 residues. The V segment lost 4 bases and the J segment 11 bases; nucleotides outside the gene matches: 8. The CDR3 DNA follows: TGTGCCAGAAGCGTCAAAGACAGGGTGGCTTTCTTT. As protein: CARSVKDRVAFF.

The chain couples TRBV30 to TRBJ1-5; TRBD1 might be the D (6 bases). This CDR3 is 14 amino acids long. Germline lookup yields CDR1 GTSNPN and CDR2 SVGIG (reference sequence). V lost 1 base and J lost 4, with 11 bases in between. This CDR3 is CAWSGTALNQPQHF. As DNA, the CDR3 is TGTGCCTGGAGTGGGACAGCTCTGAATCAGCCCCAGCATTTT.

The gene calls are TRBV6-1 and TRBJ2-7; D is perhaps TRBD2 (6 bases). Trimming removed 5 bases at V and 0 bases at J, with 14 bases between. This CDR3 is built from 15 residues. Per the germline V gene, CDR1 is MNHNS and CDR2 is SASEGT. Here the CDR3 reads CASSLLALDSYEQYF. CDR3 DNA sequence: TGTGCCAGCAGTTTACTAGCCCTCGACTCCTACGAGCAGTACTTC.

About this clone itself: This CDR3 is also generated by other DNA sequences in the sample. The V gene is TRBV29-1, the J gene TRBJ1-2; D is uncertain. The CDR3 extends over 10 amino acids. CDR1 and CDR2 from the germline V gene are SQVTM and ANQGSEA. V dropped 4 bases and J dropped 4 bases, with 4 bases sitting between them. The CDR3 reads CSVGGYGYTF. DNA for the CDR3: TGCAGCGTTGGAGGCTATGGCTACACCTTC.

The chain has TRBV2 and TRBJ1-5; 8 bases fit TRBD1. Germline assignment: CDR1 SNHLY and CDR2 FYNNEI. Trimming took 4 bases from V and 1 from J; bases not matched to a gene: 3. CDR3 length: 15 amino acids. The CDR3 is CASSGTGRSNQPQHF. The DNA for the CDR3 is TGTGCCAGCAGTGGGACAGGGAGGAGCAATCAGCCCCAGCATTTT.

The table lists this clone with a few counts. The V call is TRBV16, the J call TRBJ2-1, with D possibly being TRBD1 (5 bases). Trimming took off 1 base at V and 0 bases at J, with 10 bases between the two ends. CDR3 length: 16 residues. CDR1 is KGHSY, CDR2 FQNENV, per germline. As DNA, the CDR3 is TGTGCCAGCAGCCAATGGGGCAACAGCTCCTACAATGAGCAGTTCTTC. Its translation is CASSQWGNSSYNEQFF.

The V gene is TRBV28, the J gene TRBJ1-5; tentatively, D is TRBD1 (6 bases). The V gene lost 2 bases and the J gene lost 0 bases, with 8 bases spanning the gap. CDR3 size: 15 residues. Looked up from germline, CDR1 is MDHEN and CDR2 is SYDVKM. The CDR3 bases are TGTGCCAGCAGTTTAGTACAGGGTAGCAATCAGCCCCAGCATTTT. It yields the protein CASSLVQGSNQPQHF. The full variable domain, completed using reference TRBV28 and TRBJ1-5, is DVKVTQSSRYLVKRTGEKVFLECVQDMDHENMFWYRQDPGLGLRLIYFSYDVKMKEKGDIPEGYSVSREKKERFSLILESASTNQTSMYLCASSLVQGSNQPQHFGDGTRLSIL.

This clone has just a few counts. This sequence joins TRBV11-2 and TRBJ2-1, with D hard to call. V lost 1 base and J lost 8, with 12 bases in between. The CDR3 runs 14 residues. Germline CDR1 SGHAT, CDR2 FQNNGV. The DNA for the CDR3 is TGTGCCAGCAGCTTAGCGCCGTCCCAGGATGAGCAGTTCTTC. This codes for CASSLAPSQDEQFF.

The CDR3 sequence: CASSLGSGTGQQPQHF. The CDR3, as DNA: TGTGCCAGCAGCTTAGGGTCCGGGACAGGGCAACAGCCCCAGCATTTT. The V and J genes are TRBV7-2 and TRBJ1-5; 9 nucleotides line up with TRBD1. The CDR3 is made up of 16 amino acids. CDR1 SGHTA and CDR2 FQGNSA come from the germline V gene. Trimming at V came to 1 base and at J to 7 bases, leaving 8 bases not matched to a gene. Full variable domain (rest looked up from reference TRBV7-2 and TRBJ1-5): GAGVSQSPSNKVTEKGKDVELRCDPISGHTALYWYRQSLGQGLEFLIYFQGNSAPDKSGLPSDRFSAERTGGSVSTLTIQRTQQEDSAVYLCASSLGSGTGQQPQHFGDGTRLSIL.